These 25 T cell receptor beta chains were sequenced from one sample in a study of Ad26.COV2.S vaccination and SARS-CoV-2 variants. Data came from immunoSEQ multiplex PCR; TCRdb stores just in-frame clones and leaves some out. The repertoire has approximately 280,000 clones, more than 70% of them found once; the top ten carry 2.5% to 3.5%. The treatment denotes: around 19 received Ad26.COV2.S at low or high dose, single or two shots; 5 received placebo; per-sample allocation not given. Sampling happened 63 days after the first vaccine or placebo injection. This material consisted of peripheral blood, taken in a trial of Ad26.COV2.S vaccine versus placebo. The source of these receptors is a person between 18 and 60 years old who received the Ad26.COV2.S COVID-19 vaccine or a placebo.

This chain connects TRBV7-2 to TRBJ2-3; D is perhaps TRBD1 or TRBD2 (5 bases each). CDR1 is SGHTA, CDR2 FQGNSA, per germline. The CDR3 has 14 amino acids. V lost 5 bases and J lost 4, with 13 bases in between. Here the CDR3 reads CASSTNGAPDTQYF. The CDR3, as DNA: TGTGCCAGCAGCACAAACGGGGCTCCAGATACGCAGTATTTT.

The chain employs TRBV6-2 or TRBV6-3 and TRBJ1-5; D remains ambiguous. This CDR3 has 17 amino acids. Germline assignment: CDR1 MNHEY and CDR2 SVGEGT. V shed 4 bases and J shed 0 bases, with 16 bases lying between them. The CDR3 loop reads CASSSRAGGYSNQPQHF. CDR3 in DNA: TGTGCCAGCAGTTCCCGGGCAGGAGGCTATAGCAATCAGCCCCAGCATTTT.

The chain carries TRBV13 and TRBJ2-5, with no clear D. This CDR3 contains 14 residues. Germline CDR1 PRHDT, CDR2 FYEKMQ (reference sequence). Trimming stripped 6 bases from V and 2 bases from J, with 13 bases between. CDR3 nucleotide sequence: TGTGCCAGCAGACGCCTAGGACGGCAAGAGACCCAGTACTTC. Protein: CASRRLGRQETQYF.

The chain combines TRBV6-5 with TRBJ2-3; D is ambiguous. The CDR3 totals 13 residues. CDR1 is MNHEY and CDR2 is SVGAGI in the germline V gene. Trimming removed 2 bases from V and 9 bases from J, with 12 bases in between. The CDR3 spells CASSYLQYRTQYF. The DNA for the CDR3 is TGTGCCAGCAGTTACCTACAGTATAGGACGCAGTATTTT.

The chain employs TRBV2 and TRBJ1-3, with D unresolved. Trimming removed 10 bases at V and 0 bases at J, with 10 bases between. This CDR3 comprises 13 residues. Germline-derived CDR1 and CDR2 are SNHLY and FYNNEI. The CDR3 region is CAIPQSSGNTIYF. The CDR3 nucleotides are TGTGCCATTCCACAGTCCTCTGGAAACACCATATATTTT.

The genes are TRBV6-5 and TRBJ2-7; 7 bases are shared with TRBD1. V was pared by 1 base and J by 7 bases, with 7 bases of the junction left unmatched. Germline V gene data show CDR1 as MNHEY and CDR2 as SVGAGI. This CDR3 region has 14 residues. CDR3 coding DNA: TGTGCCAGCAGTTACTTGACAGGGTCTGAAGAGCAGTACTTC. The encoded protein is CASSYLTGSEEQYF.

The chain employs TRBV18 and TRBJ1-4; no reliable D call. Trimming took off 3 bases at V and 5 bases at J, with 7 bases between the two ends. Germline V CDR1 and CDR2: KGHSH, LQKENI. The CDR3 extends over 13 amino acids. CDR3 amino acids: CASSPGRNEKLFF. DNA of the CDR3: TGTGCCAGCTCACCTGGACGGAATGAAAAACTGTTTTTT.

The genes are TRBV9 and TRBJ2-3; tentatively, D is TRBD1 or TRBD2 (5 bases each). CDR1 SGDLS and CDR2 YYNGEE come from the germline V gene. The ends were cut back, 0 bases at V and 2 bases at J, with 16 bases in the middle. The CDR3 loop spans 17 amino acids. The CDR3 protein is CASSVARDPYLTDTQYF. CDR3 DNA: TGTGCCAGCAGCGTAGCGAGGGACCCCTACCTCACAGATACGCAGTATTTT.

Comments on this clone: This sample includes further DNA sequences coding for the same CDR3. The CDR3 region is CASSLGGYEQYF. Written as DNA, the CDR3 is TGCGCCAGCAGCCTCGGGGGCTACGAGCAGTACTTC. The V call is TRBV5-1, the J call TRBJ2-7; weak D call: TRBD2 (6 bases). This CDR3 has 12 residues. Germline assignment: CDR1 SGHRS and CDR2 YFSETQ. Trimming left V 4 bases short and J 3 bases short, with 8 bases between.

This CDR3 is CASRYRGSADTQYF. Written as DNA, the CDR3 is TGTGCCAGCAGATACAGGGGGAGCGCAGATACGCAGTATTTT. J is TRBJ2-3 and V is TRBV11-2; the match to TRBD1 covers 8 bases. Germline V lookup: CDR1 SGHAT, CDR2 FQNNGV. The CDR3 totals 14 residues. J lost 4 bases, V lost 6 bases, and 6 bases had no gene match.

The chain uses TRBV28 and TRBJ1-4; D gene ambiguous. Germline V gives CDR1 MDHEN, CDR2 SYDVKM. The CDR3 has 14 residues. The V gene lost 5 bases and the J gene lost 3 bases, with 10 bases spanning the gap. The CDR3 is CASSLRRANEKLFF. The CDR3 bases are TGTGCCAGCAGTCTTCGTAGAGCTAATGAAAAACTGTTTTTT. The full variable domain, rest sourced from reference TRBV28 and TRBJ1-4, is DVKVTQSSRYLVKRTGEKVFLECVQDMDHENMFWYRQDPGLGLRLIYFSYDVKMKEKGDIPEGYSVSREKKERFSLILESASTNQTSMYLCASSLRRANEKLFFGSGTQLSVL.

This chain uses TRBV28 with TRBJ2-5, with a weak D call TRBD2 (6 bases). V lost 4 bases, J lost 5 bases, and 8 bases lay in between. Germline V lookup: CDR1 MDHEN, CDR2 SYDVKM. This CDR3 has 12 residues. CDR3 sequence reads: CASSSGRETQYF. CDR3 sequence (DNA): TGTGCCAGCAGTTCAGGGAGGGAGACCCAGTACTTC.

The V call is TRBV6-5, the J call TRBJ2-7, with TRBD2 matching over 13 bases. CDR3 length: 16 residues. Trimming cost V 1 base and J 4 bases; bases outside gene matches: 4. In germline, CDR1 is MNHEY, CDR2 SVGAGI. The DNA for the CDR3 is TGTGCCAGCAGTTACTTACGGACTAGCGGGGGTTACGAGCAGTACTTC. It translates to CASSYLRTSGGYEQYF.

The CDR3 bases are TGTGCCAGCAGCCAGCTCGACAGCATGAACACTGAAGCTTTCTTT. Translation: CASSQLDSMNTEAFF. The V call is TRBV3-1 (or the pseudogene TRBV3-2), the J call TRBJ1-1; possible D gene TRBD1, 5 bases. The germline V gene encodes CDR1 LGHDT and CDR2 YNNKEL (reference sequence). The CDR3 runs to 15 residues. The V end lost 3 bases, the J end lost 0 bases, and 11 bases lay between the germline ends.

About this clone: Germline is not matched at one junction end, which may reflect a read error. This rearrangement joins TRBV7-9 to TRBJ2-3; TRBD2 agrees at 7 bases. In germline, CDR1 is SEHNR, CDR2 FQNEAQ (reference sequence). This CDR3 is built from 12 residues. This chain's CDR3 is CANSGGTDTQYF. The CDR3, as DNA: TGTGCCAACAGCGGGGGCACAGATACGCAGTATTTT. Full variable domain (rest looked up from reference TRBV7-9 and TRBJ2-3): DTGVSQNPRHKITKRGQNVTFRCDPISEHNRLYWYRQTLGQGPEFLTYFQNEAQLEKSRLLSDRFSAERPKGSFSTLEIQRTEQGDSAMYLCANSGGTDTQYFGPGTRLTVL.

The CDR3 loop is CSEAGGGSDGYTF. Written as DNA, the CDR3 is TGCAGCGAGGCGGGAGGGGGGAGCGATGGCTACACCTTC. The genes are TRBV29-1 and TRBJ1-2; TRBD1 is a possible D gene (6 bases). This CDR3 is built from 13 residues. Per germline, CDR1 SQVTM and CDR2 ANQGSEA. V was trimmed by 7 bases and J by 6 bases, leaving 18 bases between them.

The chain links TRBV27 to TRBJ2-5; 8 bases match TRBD2. The V segment lost 5 bases and the J segment 5 bases; nucleotides outside the gene matches: 13. Per germline, CDR1 MNHEY and CDR2 SMNVEV (reference sequence). CDR3 length: 16 amino acids. The CDR3 region has the DNA TGTGCCAGCAGTGTTTGGCGGGAGGTTCGGTCTGAGACCCAGTACTTC. Translating gives CASSVWREVRSETQYF.

The chain links TRBV4-2 to TRBJ1-5; possibly TRBD1 for D (6 bases). Germline V gives CDR1 LGHNA, CDR2 YNFKEQ. Trimming took 3 bases from V and 4 from J, leaving 13 bases between them. This CDR3 region has 15 residues. The CDR3 spells CASSQSEGGNQPQHF. In nucleotides, the CDR3 is TGTGCCAGCAGCCAGTCGGAAGGGGGAAATCAGCCCCAGCATTTT.

J is TRBJ2-2 and V is TRBV7-8; D call uncertain. The V and J ends lost 1 base and 4 bases respectively, with 4 bases between them. This CDR3 has 13 amino acids. Per the germline V gene, CDR1 is SGHVS and CDR2 is FQNEAQ. This CDR3 is CASSLEGTGELFF. For the CDR3, the DNA is TGTGCCAGCAGCTTAGAGGGCACCGGGGAGCTGTTTTTT.

J is TRBJ2-2 and V is TRBV6-4; 7 bases are shared with TRBD1. Unmatched junction bases numbered 8, after V lost 7 bases and J lost 3 bases. CDR3 length: 15 amino acids. CDR1 MRHNA and CDR2 SNTAGT come from the germline V gene. The CDR3 DNA reads TGTGCCAGCAAATCCGGGACAGCAGACACCGGGGAGCTGTTTTTT. Its translation is CASKSGTADTGELFF.

The chain uses TRBV10-3 and TRBJ1-5, with D hard to call. The CDR3 runs to 14 residues. CDR1 is ENHRY, CDR2 SYGVKD, per germline. Deletions cut 0 bases from V and 4 bases from J, with 7 bases between. Here the CDR3 DNA reads TGTGCCATCAGTGAGTCATCAGATAATCAGCCCCAGCATTTT. This gives the protein CAISESSDNQPQHF.

V usage is TRBV19 and J usage is TRBJ1-2, with D maybe TRBD1 (6 bases). CDR1 is LNHDA, CDR2 SQIVND, per germline (reference sequence). V shed 2 bases and J shed 3 bases, with 7 bases lying between them. This CDR3 region has 13 residues. CDR3 in DNA: TGTGCCAGTAGTATAAACAGGGACTATGGCTACACCTTC. It translates to CASSINRDYGYTF.

This clone was seen just once. The chain employs TRBV7-8 and TRBJ2-1, with D perhaps TRBD2 (6 bases). There are 15 residues in the CDR3. CDR1 is SGHVS, CDR2 FQNEAQ, per germline. Between the trimmed V and J ends, which lost 10 bases and 6 bases, there was a span of 22 bases. CDR3 DNA sequence: TGTGCCACCTACCTGGGGGGTGGGGGGTTCAATGAGCAGTTCTTC. This gives the protein CATYLGGGGFNEQFF.

This clone turned up a few times. V gene TRBV6-5 combines with J gene TRBJ2-7, with 9 bases matching TRBD1. CDR1 and CDR2 (germline): MNHEY, SVGAGI. V shed 6 bases and J 5 bases; nucleotides not matched to a gene: 8. The CDR3 runs 14 residues. The CDR3 DNA follows: TGTGCCAGCAGCTTGGGACAGGGAGTGAACGAGCAGTACTTC. This encodes CASSLGQGVNEQYF.

The chain combines TRBV9 with TRBJ2-3; possible D gene TRBD2, 6 bases. V lost 4 bases and J 1 base, leaving 13 bases between the germline ends. Germline V gives CDR1 SGDLS, CDR2 YYNGEE. CDR3 length: 15 residues. CDR3 sequence (DNA): TGTGCCAGCAGCATAGTATTAGCGGGCACAGATACGCAGTATTTT. Amino acid sequence: CASSIVLAGTDTQYF.